Listed below are T cell receptor beta chains from one sample, sequenced in a study of human T cells and chemical hapten exposure. MiXCR was run by TCRdb on the 5' RACE reads, yielding one entry per CDR3 protein. This table has about 81,000 distinct CDR3 sequences, more than 7.5% appearing once. Receptors originate from a male donor in good health. CDR3s leave out the opening cysteine and the closing phenylalanine or tryptophan.

V gene,J gene,CDR3 protein
TRBV7-8,TRBJ1-2,ASSPDRSHGYT
TRBV6-5,TRBJ2-1,ASAGGLSYNELF
TRBV4-1,TRBJ1-1,ASSQVRTNTEAF
TRBV27,TRBJ1-2,ASSPLDRGVSGYT
TRBV6-4,TRBJ2-3,ASSLGLAEGRDTQY
TRBV7-7,TRBJ2-2,ASSLFGDTGELF
TRBV4-3,TRBJ2-7,ASSQDQTGFYEQY
TRBV27,TRBJ2-2,ASSFITTGELF
TRBV6-1,TRBJ1-5,ASSDRGSQPQH
TRBV10-3,TRBJ2-1,AISARGNEQF
TRBV9,TRBJ2-1,ASSVTGTGAWGDEQF
TRBV23-1,TRBJ2-7,ASSRGGSYEQY
TRBV2,TRBJ1-5,ASMSYAGSFNQPQH
TRBV27,TRBJ2-1,ASSLSSFDEQF
TRBV5-1,TRBJ2-3,ACSIEGSDTQY
TRBV7-6,TRBJ2-7,ASSSRQGVGYEQY
TRBV18,TRBJ1-5,ASSPGRASLGQPQH
TRBV18,TRBJ1-2,ASSRDSRYGYT
TRBV7-6,TRBJ1-5,ASSLLPQGDQPQH
TRBV12-3/TRBV12-4,TRBJ2-5,ASSFRTSGEETQY
TRBV4-1,TRBJ1-1,ASSQTGGLNTEAF
TRBV29-1,TRBJ2-1,SVQAGAYNEQF
TRBV12-3/TRBV12-4,TRBJ1-2,ASTRTGGYGYT
TRBV14,TRBJ1-2,ASIPRNNGYGYT
TRBV12-3/TRBV12-4,TRBJ2-3,ASSLPSDTQY
TRBV11-2,TRBJ2-1,ASSLDARRVTSSYNEQF
TRBV4-2,TRBJ2-3,ASSQELTGGDTQY
TRBV6-1,TRBJ1-5,ASSNLPGTSNQPQH
TRBV5-4,TRBJ2-1,ASSPGPRPQSGNNEQF
TRBV12-3/TRBV12-4,TRBJ2-3,ASSSTARALTDTQY
TRBV9,TRBJ1-1,ASSGQQGAGTEAF
TRBV20-1,TRBJ2-3,SARPGQGVRGTDTQY
TRBV18,TRBJ2-5,ASSPSGKTQY
TRBV20-1,TRBJ2-3,SAPGAPSTDTQY
TRBV5-4,TRBJ2-7,ATFDGSSYEQY
TRBV9,TRBJ1-5,ASSRGGFQPQH
TRBV4-2,TRBJ2-1,ASSPEGLAGGGSDEQF
TRBV12-3/TRBV12-4,TRBJ1-5,ASSSGRGGYQPQH
TRBV2,TRBJ2-3,ASSVDLTQEY
TRBV29-1,TRBJ1-2,SVEWDGYT
TRBV9,TRBJ2-3,ASSGTSGSPDTQY
TRBV5-1,TRBJ1-6,ASSPASGLILH
TRBV18,TRBJ2-6,ASSPVADSGANVLT
TRBV12-5,TRBJ1-4,ASGPAPATNEKLF
TRBV20-1,TRBJ1-5,SAWDREYSNQPQH
TRBV27,TRBJ1-6,ASSLYQGKGSPLH
TRBV3-1,TRBJ2-5,ASSHGQGNPETQY
TRBV6-2/TRBV6-3,TRBJ2-5,ASTDPTGTAYQETQY
TRBV12-5,TRBJ2-1,ASAPRNSYNEQF
TRBV4-2,TRBJ1-6,ASSHLSTDSPLH
TRBV29-1,TRBJ1-2,SVEDQGRNPYGYT
TRBV5-5,TRBJ1-1,ASSLHDRMNTEAF
TRBV2,TRBJ2-4,ASAGEGQPRAKNIQY
TRBV6-2/TRBV6-3,TRBJ2-4,ASSQGPKNIQY
TRBV25-1,TRBJ2-5,ASSEHGGEGTQY
TRBV6-1,TRBJ2-1,ASSAWTGGNEQF
TRBV6-5,TRBJ2-1,ASSYSGRYNEQF
TRBV7-9,TRBJ2-1,ASSLVAGRHHNEQF
TRBV20-1,TRBJ1-5,SATTTASNQPQH